Detailed here is one T cell receptor beta chain. What it binds is not known. The sample comes from a study of PD-1 blockade in classical Hodgkin lymphoma. Study conclusions and caveats: The drivers behind the repertoire differences, possibly disease activity or prior therapy, remain undefined. Baseline TCR diversity was reportedly lower in newly diagnosed patients than in healthy donors. It was reported as lower still in relapsed/refractory patients.

The method was immunoSEQ multiplex PCR; TCRdb's version includes in-frame clones alone and lacks a portion of them. Here the sample spans around 17,000 clones, 84% being singletons. V dropped 2 bases and J dropped 4 bases, with 7 bases sitting between them. Germline V gene sequence: CDR1 SGHRS, CDR2 YFSETQ. The CDR3 totals 13 residues. Time point specified: newly diagnosed, previously untreated cHL patient sample. What served as comparison were PBMCs in newly diagnosed, untreated classical Hodgkin lymphoma. Sequences were obtained from peripheral blood mononuclear cells (PBMCs). The J gene is TRBJ1-5, the V gene TRBV5-1; D not resolved. This receptor was identified in a human donor with classical Hodgkin lymphoma. The CDR3 region has the DNA TGCGCCAGCAGCTTCAATCCGAATCAGCCCCAGCATTTT. Translated: CASSFNPNQPQHF.